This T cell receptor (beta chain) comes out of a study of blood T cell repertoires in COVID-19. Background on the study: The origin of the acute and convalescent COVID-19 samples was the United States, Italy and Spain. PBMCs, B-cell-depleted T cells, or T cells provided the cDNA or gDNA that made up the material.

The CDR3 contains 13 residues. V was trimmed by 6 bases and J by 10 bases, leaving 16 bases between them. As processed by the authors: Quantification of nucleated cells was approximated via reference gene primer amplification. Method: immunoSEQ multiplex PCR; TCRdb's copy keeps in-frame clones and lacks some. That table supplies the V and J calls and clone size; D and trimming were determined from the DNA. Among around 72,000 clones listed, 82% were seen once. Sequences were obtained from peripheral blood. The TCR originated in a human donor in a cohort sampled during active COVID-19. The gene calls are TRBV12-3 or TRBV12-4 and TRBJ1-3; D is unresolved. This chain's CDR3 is CASRREPLITIYF. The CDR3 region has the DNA TGTGCCAGCAGGAGGGAACCCTTGATTACCATATATTTT.